Listed here are 30 T cell receptor beta chains from one sample, sequenced in a study of CD8 T cells in ankylosing spondylitis. TCRdb reprocessed the 5' RACE reads via MiXCR and lists one record per CDR3 protein. The table includes under 400,000 distinct CDR3 sequences, more than 9% detected once. Source material: blood, either unsorted or a sorted T cell fraction (not recorded which). These receptors were taken from a female donor with ankylosing spondylitis or in good health (not recorded which).

V usage is TRBV27 and J usage is TRBJ2-5, with D uncertain. The CDR3 covers 13 residues. Per the germline V gene, CDR1 is MNHEY and CDR2 is SMNVEV (reference sequence). V lost 5 bases, J lost 2 bases, and 9 bases lay in between. CDR3 nucleotides: TGTGCCAGCAGTACCCTAGGACAAGAGACCCAGTACTTC. It codes for CASSTLGQETQYF.

V gene TRBV6-1 combines with J gene TRBJ1-1; no firm D call. V lost 3 bases to trimming and J lost 1 base, with 6 bases between them. The CDR3 sequence is 13 residues long. Per germline, CDR1 MNHNS and CDR2 SASEGT. As DNA, the CDR3 is TGTGCCAGCAGTGACTGGAAGAACACTGAAGCTTTCTTT. It translates to CASSDWKNTEAFF.

Only a few counts were recorded for this clonotype. This rearrangement joins TRBV5-5 to TRBJ2-7; no reliable D call. The length of the CDR3 is 16 residues. Germline CDR1 and CDR2: SGHKS and YYEKEE (reference sequence). Trimming took off 0 bases at V and 2 bases at J, with 15 bases between the two ends. Here the CDR3 reads CASSLDGSRLTYEQYF. The CDR3 DNA follows: TGTGCCAGCAGCTTGGACGGTTCCCGGCTTACCTACGAGCAGTACTTC.

About this clonotype: Lacking the conserved final phenylalanine or tryptophan, this CDR3 likely reflects a read error. This CDR3 reads CSAQGNMQYI. CDR3 in DNA: TGCAGTGCGCAAGGCAATATGCAGTATATT. This chain uses TRBV20-1 with TRBJ2-3, with unresolved D. The ends were cut back, 6 bases at V and 11 bases at J, with 12 bases in the middle. CDR3 length equals 10 residues. The germline V gene encodes CDR1 DFQATT and CDR2 SNEGSKA (reference sequence).

This clonotype was seen repeatedly, ten times or more. V gene TRBV6-1 combines with J gene TRBJ1-6; 12 positions agree with TRBD1. The germline V gene has CDR1 MNHNS and CDR2 SASEGT. The length of the CDR3 is 16 residues. Germline trimming cut 6 bases from V and 4 bases from J; bases unmatched to any gene: 4. The CDR3 region has the DNA TGTGCCAGCAGGGGACAGGGGGCAAGTTATAATTCACCCCTCCACTTT. Protein: CASRGQGASYNSPLHF.

This clonotype was observed many times. The chain couples TRBV29-1 to TRBJ2-3, with 12 bases lining up with TRBD2. The junction had 10 bases not matched to a gene; V was cut back by 7 bases and J by 2 bases. The CDR3 totals 16 residues. Germline V gene data show CDR1 as SQVTM and CDR2 as ANQGSEA. CDR3 protein: CSAETTSGGPTDTQYF. The CDR3 region has the DNA TGCAGCGCGGAAACGACTAGCGGGGGCCCCACAGATACGCAGTATTTT.

V gene TRBV7-6 combines with J gene TRBJ2-5; the match to TRBD1 covers 9 bases. V dropped 1 base and J dropped 2; count of bases not matched to a gene: 2. Germline loops: CDR1 SGHVS, CDR2 FNYEAQ. The CDR3 extends over 15 amino acids. The CDR3 bases are TGTGCCAGCAGCTTAGGACAGGGGGAACAAGAGACCCAGTACTTC. Encoded protein: CASSLGQGEQETQYF.

V usage is TRBV6-1 and J usage is TRBJ1-5; no firm D call. V was cut by 3 bases and J by 6 bases, with 6 bases left in between. The CDR3 is 12 residues long. CDR1 is MNHNS and CDR2 is SASEGT in the germline V gene. CDR3 nucleotide sequence: TGTGCCAGCAGTGACGGGGTTCAGCCCCAGCATTTT. This codes for CASSDGVQPQHF.

This clonotype came up many times. This chain uses TRBV7-2 with TRBJ1-2; D is undetermined. Germline CDR1 reads SGHTA; CDR2 reads FQGNSA. The CDR3 length is 15 residues. Trimming pared 3 bases from V and 3 bases from J, leaving 14 bases between. DNA for the CDR3: TGTGCCAGCAGCTTCGAAGTGGGGAGGGACTATGGCTACACCTTC. This codes for CASSFEVGRDYGYTF.

This clonotype was detected many times. The chain combines TRBV5-1 with TRBJ2-7; TRBD1 matches at 9 bases. CDR1 is SGHRS and CDR2 is YFSETQ in the germline V gene. This CDR3 has 14 residues. Trimming at V came to 4 bases and at J to 3 bases, leaving 5 bases not matched to a gene. CDR3: CASSTGQGYYEQYF. CDR3 DNA sequence: TGCGCCAGCAGCACGGGACAGGGTTACTACGAGCAGTACTTC.

This clonotype was counted between two and nine times. J is TRBJ1-5 and V is TRBV24-1; D ambiguous. The V and J ends lost 3 bases and 0 bases respectively, with 8 bases between them. Germline V gene sequence: CDR1 KGHDR, CDR2 SFDVKD. The CDR3 spans 15 residues. The CDR3: CATSDRGISNQPQHF. The CDR3, as DNA: TGTGCCACCAGTGATCGCGGGATTAGCAATCAGCCCCAGCATTTT.

This clonotype was recorded a few times. The chain combines TRBV9 with TRBJ2-7, with D perhaps being TRBD1 or TRBD2 (6 bases each). Trimming removed 4 bases from V and 6 bases from J, with 17 bases in between. This CDR3 is 14 amino acids long. The germline CDR1 and CDR2 sequences are SGDLS and YYNGEE. The CDR3 spells CASSSSTGAFEQYF. The CDR3 DNA reads TGTGCCAGCAGCTCGTCCACGGGGGCCTTCGAGCAGTACTTC.

This sequence joins TRBV10-3 and TRBJ2-2; 9 bases agree with TRBD1. This CDR3 has 14 residues. Germline values: CDR1 ENHRY, CDR2 SYGVKD. V lost 6 bases and J lost 7; bases outside the gene matches: 6. In DNA form, the CDR3 reads TGTGCCATCAGGGGGGACAGGGAAAGCGGGGAGCTGTTTTTT. Its translation: CAIRGDRESGELFF.

This sequence joins TRBV21-1 and TRBJ2-7. TRBV21-1 is labeled a pseudogene. The CDR3 extends over 14 amino acids. In DNA form, the CDR3 reads TGTGCCAGCAGCAAGGGCAGGGGGTCCTACGAGCAGTACTTC. Its translation: CASSKGRGSYEQYF.

This clonotype was seen repeatedly, ten times or more. This chain uses TRBV29-1 with TRBJ2-5; no reliable D call. The ends were cut back, 1 base at V and 4 bases at J, with 4 bases in the middle. Looked up from germline, CDR1 is SQVTM and CDR2 is ANQGSEA. The CDR3 has 11 amino acids. DNA of the CDR3: TGCAGCGTTGAAGGGGTAGAGACCCAGTACTTC. Translated, it gives CSVEGVETQYF.

Note on this clonotype: A clone one base away is much larger, so this may be a read error. CDR3 sequence reads: CATSDLGSNQPQHF. CDR3 sequence (DNA): TGTGCCACCTCTGACTTGGGGAGCAATCAGCCCCAGCATTTT. The rearrangement joins TRBV7-9 to TRBJ1-5; D remains unclear. Germline lookup yields CDR1 SEHNR and CDR2 FQNEAQ (reference sequence). Trimming cost V 10 bases and J 1 base, with 14 bases left between them. The CDR3 totals 14 residues.

This chain's CDR3 is CATSTYTRKTFTQYF. For the CDR3, the DNA is TGTGCCACCAGTACTTACACCCGCAAAACTTTTACGCAGTATTTT. The V and J genes are TRBV24-1 and TRBJ2-3, with D unresolved. This CDR3 has 15 amino acids. V gave up 6 bases and J gave up 8 bases, with 20 bases separating them. From germline, CDR1 is KGHDR and CDR2 SFDVKD.

Many counts were recorded for this clonotype. This chain links TRBV6-5 with TRBJ1-4; maybe TRBD1 (6 bases). The V gene lost 2 bases and the J gene lost 8 bases, with 12 bases spanning the gap. The CDR3 consists of 14 residues. Per the germline V gene, CDR1 is MNHEY and CDR2 is SVGAGI. The CDR3 reads CASSYNGQTEKLFF. The CDR3 nucleotides read TGTGCCAGCAGTTACAACGGACAGACCGAAAAACTGTTTTTT.

This clonotype has ten or more counts. This chain links TRBV5-8 with TRBJ2-1; D is uncertain. The ends were cut back, 0 bases at V and 6 bases at J, with 7 bases in the middle. The CDR3 is 13 amino acids. In germline, CDR1 is SGHTS, CDR2 YDEGEE. The CDR3 loop reads CASSLERFNEQFF. CDR3 sequence (DNA): TGTGCCAGCAGCTTGGAAAGGTTCAATGAGCAGTTCTTC. Using reference TRBV5-8 and TRBJ2-1 for the parts outside the CDR3, the full variable domain is EAGVTQSPTHLIKTRGQQATLRCSPISGHTSVYWYQQALGLGLQFLLWYDEGEERNRGNFPPRFSGRQFPNYSSELNVNALELEDSALYLCASSLERFNEQFFGPGTRLTVL.

The rearrangement links TRBV28 to TRBJ1-2; D is unclear. This CDR3 comprises 12 residues. Germline CDR1 MDHEN, CDR2 SYDVKM. The V end lost 5 bases, the J end lost 7 bases, and 11 bases lay between the germline ends. The CDR3 reads CASSPLSTGYTF. In nucleotides, the CDR3 is TGTGCCAGCAGTCCCCTGTCGACTGGCTACACCTTC.

This clonotype was picked up many times. This chain uses TRBV20-1 with TRBJ1-6; the match to TRBD1 covers 8 bases. V shed 5 bases and J 11 bases; nucleotides not matched to a gene: 8. The CDR3 covers 13 residues. The germline gives CDR1 DFQATT, CDR2 SNEGSKA (reference sequence). The CDR3 spells CSAYRTGLPPLHF. In DNA, the CDR3 is TGCAGTGCTTACCGGACAGGGTTGCCACCCCTCCACTTT.

This clonotype was seen at least ten times. V and J are TRBV7-2 and TRBJ1-2; D uncertain. Germline values: CDR1 SGHTA, CDR2 FQGNSA. This CDR3 region has 15 residues. V was shortened by 5 bases and J by 0 bases, with 13 bases between the two germline ends. Here the CDR3 reads CASSVIYAPNYGYTF. The CDR3 DNA sequence: TGTGCCAGCAGCGTAATTTACGCACCTAACTATGGCTACACCTTC.

The chain has TRBV15 and TRBJ2-1, with D perhaps matching TRBD2 (5 bases). Trimming pared 0 bases from V and 9 bases from J, leaving 12 bases between. Germline loops: CDR1 LNHNV, CDR2 YYDKDF (reference sequence). The CDR3 consists of 14 residues. The CDR3 here is CATSRDIREGEQFF. In DNA, the CDR3 is TGTGCCACCAGCAGAGATATTCGCGAGGGTGAGCAGTTCTTC.

This clonotype was detected ten times or more. CDR3 protein: CASNSDRGSRETQYF. The DNA for the CDR3 is TGTGCCAGCAATTCGGACAGGGGGTCTCGAGAGACCCAGTACTTC. The rearrangement links TRBV12-3 or TRBV12-4 to TRBJ2-5; TRBD1 matches 10 bases. The CDR3 runs 15 residues. Losses at the gene ends were 7 bases for V and 4 bases for J; bases not matched to a gene: 9.

This clonotype was observed a handful of times. The V and J genes are TRBV21-1 and TRBJ1-3; the table's D call TRBD1 went unverified against the DNA. TRBV21-1 is a documented pseudogene. The CDR3 sequence is 18 residues long. The CDR3 region has the DNA TGTGCCAGCAGCAAAGCCCCAGGGCTGGGTGATGTCGGAAACACCATATATTTT. Amino acids: CASSKAPGLGDVGNTIYF.

This clonotype was counted at least ten times. The gene calls are TRBV4-2 and TRBJ2-4; 9 nucleotides agree with TRBD2. With V trimmed by 1 base and J by 3 bases, 4 bases remained unmatched. The CDR3 covers 16 residues. The germline V gene encodes CDR1 LGHNA and CDR2 YNFKEQ. CDR3 loop: CASSQGSGSSKNIQYF. DNA for the CDR3: TGTGCCAGCAGCCAAGGTAGCGGGAGCAGCAAAAACATTCAGTACTTC.

Comment on this clonotype: A much larger clonotype is one base distant, so this may be a read error. The chain carries TRBV3-1 and TRBJ2-5; possible D gene TRBD1, 6 bases. V lost 9 bases and J lost 5, with 19 bases in between. This CDR3 region has 14 residues. From germline, CDR1 is LGHDT and CDR2 YNNKEL (reference sequence). The CDR3 DNA sequence: TGTGCCAGTTCCCCGGGACAAGCTTACGAGACCCAGTACTTC. Translated: CASSPGQAYETQYF.

The gene calls are TRBV20-1 and TRBJ1-4; D gene uncertain. From germline, CDR1 is DFQATT and CDR2 SNEGSKA (reference sequence). The CDR3 is 15 amino acids. The germline V and J ends were trimmed by 3 bases and 2 bases, with 13 bases remaining between them. The CDR3 bases are TGCAGTGCTAGGGGCTTGCAGACCACTAATGAAAAACTGTTTTTT. Translated, it gives CSARGLQTTNEKLFF.

This chain joins TRBV5-1 and TRBJ2-3, with D possibly matching TRBD2 (5 bases). CDR1 SGHRS and CDR2 YFSETQ come from the germline V gene. The CDR3 sequence is 14 residues long. V shed 6 bases and J shed 4 bases, with 15 bases lying between them. CDR3 coding DNA: TGCGCCAGCACCGGACGGAGAGGGCCAGATACGCAGTATTTT. It codes for CASTGRRGPDTQYF.

The CDR3 reads CASKTLGAIGYTF. The CDR3 bases are TGTGCCAGCAAGACTCTTGGGGCTATCGGCTACACCTTC. V and J are TRBV27 and TRBJ1-2; TRBD1 might be the D (5 bases). CDR3 size: 13 residues. V was shortened by 7 bases and J by 8 bases, with 17 bases between the two germline ends. The germline CDR1 and CDR2 sequences are MNHEY and SMNVEV (reference sequence).